The text below deals with one T cell receptor (beta chain). The target antigen is unknown. This CDR3 has 12 amino acids. Germline CDR1 SGHDT, CDR2 YYEEEE. V was pared by 3 bases and J by 2 bases, with 6 bases between. The primer mix had 60 Vbeta and 13 Jbeta primers. Clones were read by immunoSEQ multiplex PCR, and TCRdb kept only the in-frame ones, dropping some. There are 200,000 to 250,000 clones in the sample; around 77% occur only once, and under 3% lies in the top ten. The data stem from a study of cytomegalovirus exposure and HLA in healthy donors. Study conclusions and caveats: A later look showed TCR association rates differing by HLA locus, highest for DRB1 and lowest for HLA-C. Presence/absence analyses treated sequencing depth as roughly uniform across donors. Some segments of the V type, notably TRBV6-2 and TRBV6-3, were excluded as indistinguishable. In terms of immune exposure information, only CMV serostatus was available.

The V gene is TRBV5-6, the J gene TRBJ2-7; no clear D gene. The receptor comes from a woman aged 25 to 45 in good health and CMV-seronegative. The sequenced sample was PBMCs. The CDR3 is CASSYTAYEQYF. The CDR3 DNA sequence: TGTGCCAGCAGCTACACAGCCTACGAGCAGTACTTC.